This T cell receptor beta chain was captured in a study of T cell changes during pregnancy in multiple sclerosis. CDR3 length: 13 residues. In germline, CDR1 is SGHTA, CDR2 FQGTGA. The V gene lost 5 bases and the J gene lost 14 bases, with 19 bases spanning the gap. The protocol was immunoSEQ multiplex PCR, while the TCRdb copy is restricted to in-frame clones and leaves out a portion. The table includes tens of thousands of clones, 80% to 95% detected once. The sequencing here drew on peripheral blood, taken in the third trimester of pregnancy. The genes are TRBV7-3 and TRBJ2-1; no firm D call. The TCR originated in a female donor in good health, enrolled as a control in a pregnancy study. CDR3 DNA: TGTGCCAGCAGCCCCCGTAGCTCCCCCCCCAAGTTCTTC. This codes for CASSPRSSPPKFF.